Below are 21 T cell receptor beta chains sequenced from a single sample in a study of blood T cells in healthy people across ages. The authors ran a second PCR of 7 to 11 cycles using a sample-barcoded 5' primer and a J-beta primer mix. TCRdb called the 5' RACE reads again in MiXCR, with one record for every CDR3 protein. The sample has 700,000 or so distinct CDR3 sequences, 22% seen once. Sample: blood. The receptors here all came from a man aged 65-85 years in good health.

The chain carries TRBV2 and TRBJ2-5; 8 bases are shared with TRBD1. Germline CDR1 is SNHLY and CDR2 is FYNNEI. Trimming at V came to 7 bases and at J to 5 bases, leaving 6 bases not matched to a gene. This CDR3 is 13 amino acids long. The DNA of the CDR3 is TGTGCCAGCACGACAGGGGTAGGGGAGACCCAGTACTTC. Its translation: CASTTGVGETQYF.

There are a few counts of this clonotype. This chain connects TRBV7-2 to TRBJ1-5; D gene unclear. V was clipped by 1 base and J by 4 bases, with 11 bases between them. The CDR3 length is 15 residues. Germline CDR1 reads SGHTA; CDR2 reads FQGNSA. The CDR3 bases are TGTGCCAGCAGCTTAGTTTACGGAACGAATCAGCCCCAGCATTTT. Translated: CASSLVYGTNQPQHF. Using reference TRBV7-2 and TRBJ1-5 for the parts outside the CDR3, the full variable domain is GAGVSQSPSNKVTEKGKDVELRCDPISGHTALYWYRQSLGQGLEFLIYFQGNSAPDKSGLPSDRFSAERTGGSVSTLTIQRTQQEDSAVYLCASSLVYGTNQPQHFGDGTRLSIL.

This clonotype was counted a few times. The rearrangement joins TRBV7-3 to TRBJ2-5; D may be TRBD1 (5 bases). The J call is in doubt because the DNA end fits TRBJ2-1 better. The CDR3 is 13 residues long. Germline CDR1 and CDR2: SGHTA and FQGTGA. CDR3 sequence (DNA): TGTGCCAGCAGCTTAACACCCTACAGGGAGCAGTTCTTC. This sequence encodes CASSLTPYREQFF.

V gene TRBV6-2 or TRBV6-3 combines with J gene TRBJ2-1, with a tentative D call TRBD2 (6 bases). Germline CDR1 MNHEY, CDR2 SVGEGT. This CDR3 has 16 residues. Trimming removed 2 bases from V and 6 bases from J, with 17 bases in between. CDR3 sequence reads: CASSYPPLRGFNEQFF. Here the CDR3 DNA reads TGTGCCAGCAGTTACCCCCCTCTCCGGGGGTTCAATGAGCAGTTCTTC.

The chain has TRBV5-1 and TRBJ1-1; 11 bases match TRBD1. V was clipped by 4 bases and J by 4 bases; unmatched bases: 6. The CDR3 length is 15 residues. CDR1 is SGHRS and CDR2 is YFSETQ in the germline V gene. As DNA, the CDR3 is TGCGCCAGCAGCGCCTCCGGGACAGGGGGCACTGAAGCTTTCTTT. Translating it yields CASSASGTGGTEAFF.

A remark on this clonotype: The junction shows a germline mismatch at one end, possibly a read error. The gene calls are TRBV6-4 and TRBJ2-5; 11 bases match TRBD2. Germline loops: CDR1 MRHNA, CDR2 SNTAGT. The CDR3 has 15 amino acids. This CDR3 reads CASSVLAGGYNEQLF. CDR3 sequence (DNA): TGTGCCAGCAGTGTTCTAGCGGGAGGTTACAATGAGCAGCTCTTC.

The sample holds many counts of this clonotype. The chain carries TRBV14 and TRBJ1-4; TRBD1 aligns across 7 bases. CDR3 size: 14 residues. Trimming at V came to 3 bases and at J to 6 bases, leaving 4 bases not matched to a gene. Germline CDR1 SGHDN, CDR2 FVKESK. CDR3: CASSQQGVDEKLFF. In DNA form, the CDR3 reads TGTGCCAGCAGCCAGCAGGGGGTGGATGAAAAACTGTTTTTT.

The chain is built from TRBV5-1 and TRBJ2-5; D is tentatively TRBD1 or TRBD2 (7 bases each). Trimming shortened V by 7 bases and J by 5 bases, and 24 bases separated the two germline ends. CDR1 is SGHRS, CDR2 YFSETQ, per germline. The CDR3 is 16 amino acids. DNA for the CDR3: TGCGCCAGCCTACAACGGGGGGACAGCAATACCGAGACCCAGTACTTC. Amino acid sequence: CASLQRGDSNTETQYF.

The V gene is TRBV3-1, the J gene TRBJ1-6; 7 bases align to TRBD1. Looked up from germline, CDR1 is LGHDT and CDR2 is YNNKEL (reference sequence). The junction had 6 bases not matched to a gene; V was cut back by 0 bases and J by 13 bases. CDR3 length: 14 amino acids. The CDR3 DNA reads TGTGCCAGCAGCCAAGATCACAGGGGTAGGCCCCTCCACTTT. This codes for CASSQDHRGRPLHF.

This clonotype was detected only a few times. J is TRBJ2-5 and V is TRBV29-1, with a tentative D call TRBD2 (6 bases). The end of the DNA fits TRBJ2-1 better, so the J call may be wrong. Germline-derived CDR1 and CDR2 are SQVTM and ANQGSEA. The CDR3 has 12 residues. The CDR3 sequence: CSVVGVGSVQFF. In nucleotides, the CDR3 is TGCAGCGTTGTGGGGGTCGGGAGCGTGCAGTTCTTC.

This clonotype is a singleton in its sample. The CDR3 nucleotides are TGTGCCAGCAGGTCGCGGGGGGGAGGAGATACGCAGTATTTT. This sequence encodes CASRSRGGGDTQYF. The chain recombines TRBV5-6 with TRBJ2-3, with TRBD2 identical over 9 bases. Germline V gene lookup returns CDR1 SGHDT and CDR2 YYEEEE. This CDR3 has 14 residues. With 5 bases clipped from V and 5 bases from J, the junction kept 6 bases outside the gene matches.

The chain has TRBV6-6 and TRBJ2-7; possibly TRBD2 for D (5 bases). Germline CDR1 MNHNY, CDR2 SVGAGI (reference sequence). Deletions cut 4 bases from V and 4 bases from J, with 14 bases between. The CDR3 sequence is 14 residues long. The CDR3 DNA follows: TGTGCCAGCAGTTCAGTTCCGGGATTGTACGAGCAGTACGTC. Translation gives CASSSVPGLYEQYV.

This clonotype was counted a few times. This chain joins TRBV5-1 and TRBJ1-4; unclear D gene. CDR1 is SGHRS and CDR2 is YFSETQ in the germline V gene. The ends were cut back, 3 bases at V and 3 bases at J, with 18 bases in the middle. The CDR3 is 17 amino acids. CDR3 nucleotides: TGCGCCAGCAGCTCGGATAAGAGTTCCGGGCCTAATGAAAAACTGTTTTTT. Its protein is CASSSDKSSGPNEKLFF. Full variable domain (remainder filled in from reference TRBV5-1 and TRBJ1-4): KAGVTQTPRYLIKTRGQQVTLSCSPISGHRSVSWYQQTPGQGLQFLFEYFSETQRNKGNFPGRFSGRQFSNSRSEMNVSTLELGDSALYLCASSSDKSSGPNEKLFFGSGTQLSVL.

The chain combines TRBV20-1 with TRBJ2-3; TRBD2 matches at 14 bases. With V trimmed by 6 bases and J by 6 bases, 11 bases remained unmatched. Germline assignment: CDR1 DFQATT and CDR2 SNEGSKA (reference sequence). The CDR3 has 16 amino acids. The chain's CDR3 is CSAPPGLAGVGDTQYF. Written as DNA, the CDR3 is TGCAGTGCCCCCCCGGGACTAGCGGGAGTAGGGGATACGCAGTATTTT.

In this sample, this clonotype turned up many times. The chain links TRBV6-5 to TRBJ2-5; the match to TRBD1 covers 9 bases. Germline CDR1 is MNHEY and CDR2 is SVGAGI. This CDR3 spans 14 amino acids. V lost 6 bases to trimming and J lost 4 bases; unmatched junction nucleotides: 6. Written as DNA, the CDR3 is TGTGCCAGCAGCCGGACAGGGGATGGAGAGACCCAGTACTTC. Protein product: CASSRTGDGETQYF.

This clonotype has just a few counts. This sequence joins TRBV6-6 and TRBJ2-1; a possible D gene is TRBD2 (5 bases). V lost 7 bases and J lost 0, with 13 bases in between. There are 15 residues in the CDR3. Per the germline V gene, CDR1 is MNHNY and CDR2 is SVGAGI (reference sequence). The CDR3 DNA sequence: TGTGCCAGCACCTACGGGGTGAGCTCCTACAATGAGCAGTTCTTC. Residues: CASTYGVSSYNEQFF.

This clonotype was found a few times. The genes are TRBV10-1 and TRBJ2-3, with D possibly TRBD2 on 5 matching bases. The CDR3 has 16 residues. CDR1 is WNHNN, CDR2 SYGVQD, per germline (reference sequence). The V gene lost 0 bases and the J gene lost 6 bases, with 16 bases spanning the gap. The CDR3 sequence is CASSESIAGAVDTQYF. The CDR3 DNA reads TGCGCCAGCAGTGAGTCTATAGCCGGAGCGGTGGATACGCAGTATTTT.

The V call is TRBV7-3, the J call TRBJ2-2, with 7 bases identical to TRBD1. V shed 9 bases and J 7 bases; nucleotides not matched to a gene: 11. The CDR3 extends over 14 amino acids. From germline, CDR1 is SGHTA and CDR2 FQGTGA. The DNA for the CDR3 is TGTGCCAGTCAGAGGGGGCGCTCGGACGGGGAGCTGTTTTTT. It specifies CASQRGRSDGELFF.

The chain carries TRBV12-3 or TRBV12-4 and TRBJ2-3; D is unresolved. The CDR3 spans 15 residues. The ends were cut back, 3 bases at V and 9 bases at J, with 19 bases in the middle. CDR3 sequence reads: CASSLAPYYAVTQYF. The CDR3 nucleotides are TGTGCCAGCAGTTTGGCGCCTTACTACGCAGTAACGCAGTATTTT.

This chain connects TRBV11-2 to TRBJ1-6; D not certain. Germline lookup yields CDR1 SGHAT and CDR2 FQNNGV. The V gene lost 5 bases and the J gene lost 7 bases, with 12 bases spanning the gap. The CDR3 extends over 14 amino acids. CDR3 in amino acids: CASSIVYGNSPLHF. CDR3 coding DNA: TGTGCCAGCAGCATAGTTTATGGGAATTCACCCCTCCACTTT.

The J gene is TRBJ1-2, the V gene TRBV7-9; TRBD1 is a possible D gene (5 bases). The CDR3 length is 15 residues. Trimming shortened V by 8 bases and J by 4 bases, and 20 bases separated the two germline ends. Per germline, CDR1 SEHNR and CDR2 FQNEAQ (reference sequence). CDR3 DNA: TGTGCCAGCGCCTCCCCAGGGAGAGAATTCTATGGCTACACCTTC. Translation: CASASPGREFYGYTF.